Reported below is one T cell receptor beta chain. This specimen comes from a study of blood T cell repertoires in COVID-19. As originally analysed: For nucleated cells, counts were estimated from reference gene primer amplification. Profiled with immunoSEQ multiplex PCR; TCRdb holds only in-frame clones, not every one. V and J calls and clone size are given by that table; D and trimming were obtained from the DNA. This table holds just under 80,000 clones, around three quarters found once. Germline V gene data show CDR1 as MNHNS and CDR2 as SASEGT. V was shortened by 2 bases and J by 1 base, with 9 bases between the two germline ends. The CDR3 length is 16 residues.

Specimen: peripheral blood. The chain uses TRBV6-1 and TRBJ1-6; maybe TRBD1 (6 bases). The TCR was taken from a woman aged 70-85 years with acute or convalescent COVID-19. This CDR3 is CASSERGASYNSPLHF. The CDR3 DNA sequence: TGTGCCAGCAGTGAACGGGGGGCGTCCTATAATTCACCCCTCCACTTT.